Described below is a single TCR beta chain sequence and its context. Extracted from the samples, RNA was reverse transcribed into cDNA to serve as the sequencing template. Libraries were prepared by immunoSEQ multiplex PCR; TCRdb keeps only in-frame clonotypes and omits some of them. The sample has about 190,000 clones; under 80% are singletons. The data belong to a study of CD8+ T cells in alopecia areata. In the study overall: The share of scalp area affected provided the severity score for treated patients.

V was shortened by 0 bases and J by 7 bases, with 9 bases between the two germline ends. The CDR3 spans 13 residues. Germline assignment: CDR1 SGHDN and CDR2 FVKESK. Treatment noted: oral pan-JAK inhibitor, 5-10 mg twice daily. The chain joins TRBV14 to TRBJ2-5; unclear D gene. This sequence originates from a human donor with alopecia areata. The sequences come from CD4+ T cells sorted from blood, collected around week 50, from a patient treated with tofacitinib. The chain's CDR3 is CASSQETVGTQYF. CDR3 DNA sequence: TGTGCCAGCAGCCAAGAAACGGTCGGGACCCAGTACTTC.